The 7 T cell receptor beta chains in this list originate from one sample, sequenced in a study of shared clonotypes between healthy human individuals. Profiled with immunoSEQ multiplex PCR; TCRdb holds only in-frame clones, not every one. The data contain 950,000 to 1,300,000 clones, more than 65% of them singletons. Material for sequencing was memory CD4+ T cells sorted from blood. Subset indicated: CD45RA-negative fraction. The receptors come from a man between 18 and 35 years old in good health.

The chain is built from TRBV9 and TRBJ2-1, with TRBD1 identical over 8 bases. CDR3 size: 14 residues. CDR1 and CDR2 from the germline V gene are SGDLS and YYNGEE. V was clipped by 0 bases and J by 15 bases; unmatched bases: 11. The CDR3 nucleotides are TGTGCCAGCAGCGTAGGAGCAGGGGGCGCCCCCCCGTTCTTC. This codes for CASSVGAGGAPPFF. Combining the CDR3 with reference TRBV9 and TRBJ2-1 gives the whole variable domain DSGVTQTPKHLITATGQRVTLRCSPRSGDLSVYWYQQSLDQGLQFLIQYYNGEERAKGNILERFSAQQFPDLHSELNLSSLELGDSALYFCASSVGAGGAPPFFGPGTRLTVL.

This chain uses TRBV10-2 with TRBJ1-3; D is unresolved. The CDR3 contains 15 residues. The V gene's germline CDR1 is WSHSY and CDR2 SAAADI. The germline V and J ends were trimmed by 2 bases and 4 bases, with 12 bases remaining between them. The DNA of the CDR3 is TGCGCCAGCAGTGAGCAATTAGGGCGCGGAAACACCATATATTTT. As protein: CASSEQLGRGNTIYF.

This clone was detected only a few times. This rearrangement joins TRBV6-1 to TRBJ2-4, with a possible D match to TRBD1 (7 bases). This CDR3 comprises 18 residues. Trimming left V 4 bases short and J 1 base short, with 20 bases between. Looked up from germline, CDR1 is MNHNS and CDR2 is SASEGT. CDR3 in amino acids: CASSVGGGENAAKNIQYF. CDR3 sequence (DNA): TGTGCCAGCAGTGTAGGAGGGGGCGAGAACGCGGCCAAAAACATTCAGTACTTC.

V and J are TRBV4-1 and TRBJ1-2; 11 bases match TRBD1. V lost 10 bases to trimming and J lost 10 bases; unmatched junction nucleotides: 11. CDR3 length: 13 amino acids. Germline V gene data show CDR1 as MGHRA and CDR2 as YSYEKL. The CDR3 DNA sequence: TGCGCCACCGCCCGGACAGGGGGCAGATACTACACCTTC. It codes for CATARTGGRYYTF.

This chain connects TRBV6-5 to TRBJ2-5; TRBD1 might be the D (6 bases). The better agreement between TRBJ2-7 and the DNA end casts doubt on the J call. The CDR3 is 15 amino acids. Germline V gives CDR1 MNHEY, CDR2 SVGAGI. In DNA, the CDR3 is TGTGCCAGCAGACCCATTAGGGACACCGACTACGAGCAGTACTTC. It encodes CASRPIRDTDYEQYF.

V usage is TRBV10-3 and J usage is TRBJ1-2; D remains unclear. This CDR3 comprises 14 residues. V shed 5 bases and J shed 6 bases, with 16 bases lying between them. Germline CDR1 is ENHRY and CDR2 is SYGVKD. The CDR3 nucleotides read TGTGCCATCAGTCCCCATTCCATGGCAGATGGCTACACCTTC. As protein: CAISPHSMADGYTF.

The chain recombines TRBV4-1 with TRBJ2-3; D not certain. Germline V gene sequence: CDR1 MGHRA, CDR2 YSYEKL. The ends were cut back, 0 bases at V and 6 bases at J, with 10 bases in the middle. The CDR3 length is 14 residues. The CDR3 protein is CASSQESRVDTQYF. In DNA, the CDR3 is TGCGCCAGCAGCCAAGAGAGTCGGGTTGATACGCAGTATTTT.